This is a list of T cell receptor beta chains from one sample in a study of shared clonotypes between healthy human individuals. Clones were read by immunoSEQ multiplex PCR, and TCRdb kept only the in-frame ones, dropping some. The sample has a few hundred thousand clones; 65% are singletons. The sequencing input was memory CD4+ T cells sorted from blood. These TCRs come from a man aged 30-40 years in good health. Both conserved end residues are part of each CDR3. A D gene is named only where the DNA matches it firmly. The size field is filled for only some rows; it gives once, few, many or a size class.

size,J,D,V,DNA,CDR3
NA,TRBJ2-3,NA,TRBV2,TGTGCCAGCACGGGGCCGTTCAGCACAGATACGCAGTATTTT,CASTGPFSTDTQYF
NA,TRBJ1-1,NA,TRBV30,TGTGCCTGGAGCGGCATCTCAGAAGCTTTCTTT,CAWSGISEAFF
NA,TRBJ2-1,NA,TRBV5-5,TGTGCCAGCAGCTTGTTATTGGAGGGGGCCTTGGGGACCTACAATGAGCAGTTCTTC,CASSLLLEGALGTYNEQFF
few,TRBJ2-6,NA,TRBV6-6,TGTGCCAGCAGAAATACCGGGATCTCTGGGGCCAACGTCCTGACTTTC,CASRNTGISGANVLTF
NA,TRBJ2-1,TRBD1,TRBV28,TGTGCCAGCAGTTCAAGGGGGCCCTCCTACAATGAGCAGTTCTTC,CASSSRGPSYNEQFF
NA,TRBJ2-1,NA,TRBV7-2,TGTGCCAGCAGTGCCACCAACCCCCAGTACAATGAGCAGTTCTTC,CASSATNPQYNEQFF
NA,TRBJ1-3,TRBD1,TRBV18,TGTGCCAGCTCACGGGACAGGGGGAGTGGAAACACCATATATTTT,CASSRDRGSGNTIYF
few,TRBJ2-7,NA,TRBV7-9,TGTGCCAGCAGCTTTCACGGGATTTACGAGCAGTACTTC,CASSFHGIYEQYF
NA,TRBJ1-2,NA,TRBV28,TGTGCCAGCAGTCCCCTGCAGGGTTTCTATGGCTACACCTTC,CASSPLQGFYGYTF
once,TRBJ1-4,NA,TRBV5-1,TGCGCCAGCAGCTTGGGGCTAGGGGGAGAAAAACTGTTTTTT,CASSLGLGGEKLFF
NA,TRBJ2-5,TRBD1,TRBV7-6,TGTGCCAGCAGCCGGGGAGGGACAGGGCGGACCCAGTACTTC,CASSRGGTGRTQYF
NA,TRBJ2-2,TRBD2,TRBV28,TGTGCCAGCAGTTTAGGACTAGCGGGAGGCGTGGGGGAGCTGTTTTTT,CASSLGLAGGVGELFF
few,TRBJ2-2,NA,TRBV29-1,TGCAGCGTTGGTTACAAGACGAACACCGGGGAGCTGTTTTTT,CSVGYKTNTGELFF
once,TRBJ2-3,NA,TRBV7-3,TGTGCCAGCAGCTTGGTTAGGGGGGGACTCCTGTATTTT,CASSLVRGGLLYF
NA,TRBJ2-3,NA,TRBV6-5,TGTGCCAGCAGCCTGGGGGGTTTGAGCACAGATACGCAGTATTTT,CASSLGGLSTDTQYF
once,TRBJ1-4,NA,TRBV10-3,TGTGCCGTAAAACAGGGTATGGGGGAAAAACTGTTTTTT,CAVKQGMGEKLFF
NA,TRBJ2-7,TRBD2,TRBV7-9,TGTGCCAGCAGCTCCCATGCGGGAGTGGTTAACGAGCAGTACTTC,CASSSHAGVVNEQYF
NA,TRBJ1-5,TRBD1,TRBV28,TGTGCCAGCAAAGTTTGGGGACAGTTTAGCAATCAGCCCCAGCATTTT,CASKVWGQFSNQPQHF
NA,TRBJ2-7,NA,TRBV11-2,TGTGCCAGCAGCTTTGCACAGACTCCCTACGAGCAGTACTTC,CASSFAQTPYEQYF
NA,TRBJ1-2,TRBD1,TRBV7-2,TGTGCCAGCAGCGGGGGCAGGGGGTATGGCTACACCTTC,CASSGGRGYGYTF
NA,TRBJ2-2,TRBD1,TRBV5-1,TGCGCCAGCAAGAGTGGACAGGGGGCTTCGAGAACCGGGGAGCTGTTTTTT,CASKSGQGASRTGELFF
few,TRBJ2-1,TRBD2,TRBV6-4,TGTGCCAGCAGTGAGGCTAGCGGCTCCTACAATGAGCAGTTCTTC,CASSEASGSYNEQFF